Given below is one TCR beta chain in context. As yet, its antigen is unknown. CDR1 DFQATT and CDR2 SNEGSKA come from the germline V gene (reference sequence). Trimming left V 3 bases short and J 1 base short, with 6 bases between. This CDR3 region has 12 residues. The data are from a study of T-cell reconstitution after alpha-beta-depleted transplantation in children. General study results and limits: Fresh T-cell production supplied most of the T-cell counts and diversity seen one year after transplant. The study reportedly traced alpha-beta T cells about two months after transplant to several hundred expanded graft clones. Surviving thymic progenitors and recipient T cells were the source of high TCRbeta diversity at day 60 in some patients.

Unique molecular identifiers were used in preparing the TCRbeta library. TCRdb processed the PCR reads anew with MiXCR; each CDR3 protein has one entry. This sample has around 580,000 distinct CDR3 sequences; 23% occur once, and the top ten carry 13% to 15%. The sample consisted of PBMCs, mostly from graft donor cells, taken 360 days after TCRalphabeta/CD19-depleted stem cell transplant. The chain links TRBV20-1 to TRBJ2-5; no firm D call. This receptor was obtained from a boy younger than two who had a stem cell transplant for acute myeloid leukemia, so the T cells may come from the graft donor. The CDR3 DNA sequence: TGCAGTGCTAGTATCTCCCAAGAGACCCAGTACTTC. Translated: CSASISQETQYF.